This T cell receptor beta chain comes out of a study of cytomegalovirus exposure and HLA in healthy donors. After removal of 3 bases from V and 7 bases from J, the junction contained 5 bases not matched to a gene. CDR3 length: 13 amino acids. Germline values: CDR1 SQVTM, CDR2 ANQGSEA. Study findings and constraints: The HLA-A and HLA-B alleles of most subjects were reportedly predicted accurately from TCR beta sequences. Highly shared variants forming one cluster were likely a sequencing artifact.

About this clone itself: Its antigen remains unidentified.

With 60 Vbeta and 13 Jbeta primers, the PCR was carried out. Sequenced by immunoSEQ multiplex PCR; TCRdb stores in-frame clones only, minus some. This sample has approximately 150,000 clones; 75% occur once, and the top ten carry roughly 12%. Source material: PBMCs. This chain connects TRBV29-1 to TRBJ2-1, with TRBD2 identical over 8 bases. The receptor's source is a man younger than 35 in good health and CMV-seropositive. The CDR3 DNA sequence: TGCAGCGTTGATCGGACTAGCATAAATGAGCAGTTCTTC. Protein: CSVDRTSINEQFF.